The T cell receptor (beta chain) under discussion was sequenced for a study of neoadjuvant anti-PD-1 for oral cavity cancer. Blood libraries mostly used 450 to 550 ng genomic DNA, six replicates each. The assay was immunoSEQ multiplex PCR, and TCRdb's table has in-frame clones only and misses some. The sample records about 68,000 clones, roughly 84% being singletons. This sample's time point: after neoadjuvant nivolumab, at surgical resection. The CDR3 contains 13 residues. CDR1 and CDR2 from the germline V gene are LGHNA and YNFKEQ. Trimming cost V 1 base and J 0 bases, with 4 bases left between them.

The specimen was PBMCs, collected after nivolumab (anti-PD-1) treatment. The rearrangement uses TRBV4-2 and TRBJ2-7, with unresolved D. This TCR came from a person between 35 and 79 years old with oral cavity squamous cell carcinoma. The CDR3 DNA is TGTGCCAGCAGCCAAGGGTTCTCCTACGAGCAGTACTTC. As protein: CASSQGFSYEQYF.